The rows below give T cell receptor beta chains drawn from one sample of a study of T cells in Graves' hyperthyroidism and ophthalmopathy. TCRdb recomputed calls from the multiplex PCR reads with MiXCR, one row per CDR3 protein. Of fewer than 450,000 distinct CDR3 sequences listed, 11% to 15% were seen once; the top ten hold 28%. The material sequenced was blood. These TCRs come from a man between 45 and 60 years old with Graves' ophthalmopathy. Both conserved end residues are part of each CDR3. D genes are given only for firm matches. The size field is filled for only some rows; it gives once, few, many or a size class.

abundance	j_gene	d_gene	v_gene	CDR3aa	CDR3nt
-	TRBJ1-5	TRBD1	TRBV27	CASSLDRGYNQPQHF	TGTGCCAGCAGTTTAGACAGGGGGTATAATCAGCCCCAGCATTTT
few	TRBJ2-1	TRBD2	TRBV19	CASSIGTSGREKQFF	TGTGCCAGTAGTATAGGGACTAGCGGGAGGGAAAAGCAGTTCTTC
-	TRBJ1-3	TRBD1	TRBV12-3/TRBV12-4	CASNRDSSGNTIYF	TGTGCCAGCAATCGGGACAGCTCTGGAAACACCATATATTTT
many	TRBJ1-5	TRBD1	TRBV7-9	CASSFTPTSRGQPQHF	TGTGCCAGCAGCTTCACCCCTACCAGCAGGGGGCAGCCCCAGCATTTT
-	TRBJ1-1	-	TRBV11-3	CASKLGRGVGNTEAFF	TGTGCCAGCAAGCTTGGCAGGGGCGTGGGGAACACTGAAGCTTTCTTT
-	TRBJ2-3	-	TRBV2	CASRPRESTDKQYF	TGTGCCAGCAGACCACGGGAAAGCACAGATAAGCAGTATTTT
few	TRBJ2-5	TRBD2	TRBV5-4	CASSGGSGRAAETQYF	TGTGCCAGCAGCGGGGGTAGCGGGAGGGCGGCGGAGACCCAGTACTTC
-	TRBJ2-7	TRBD2	TRBV20-1	CSASPGGFYEQYF	TGCAGTGCTAGCCCGGGAGGATTCTACGAGCAGTACTTC
-	TRBJ2-5	-	TRBV2	CASSDPFREIQETQYF	TGTGCCAGCAGTGACCCCTTCCGGGAGATTCAAGAGACCCAGTACTTC
many	TRBJ2-3	-	TRBV3-1	CASSQAQLAGDTQYF	TGTGCCAGCAGCCAAGCTCAGCTAGCTGGCGATACGCAGTATTTT
many	TRBJ2-1	-	TRBV7-9	CASSAPAILDEQFF	TGTGCCAGCAGCGCGCCGGCCATCCTGGATGAGCAGTTCTTC
-	TRBJ2-3	-	TRBV10-3	CAINVRESTDTQYF	TGTGCCATCAACGTTCGGGAGAGCACAGATACGCAGTATTTT
many	TRBJ2-5	-	TRBV20-1	CSARDFETQYF	TGCAGTGCTAGAGATTTTGAGACCCAGTACTTC
-	TRBJ1-2	-	TRBV28	CASSLRSGGYTF	TGTGCCAGCAGTTTAAGGTCGGGAGGCTACACCTTC
-	TRBJ2-4	-	TRBV19	CASSIPRDLAKNIQYF	TGTGCCAGTAGTATACCGAGGGACTTGGCCAAAAACATTCAGTACTTC
few	TRBJ2-1	TRBD2	TRBV19	CASSKPGLADYNEQFF	TGTGCCAGTAGTAAACCGGGACTAGCGGACTACAATGAGCAGTTCTTC
many	TRBJ2-7	TRBD1	TRBV6-1	CASSDPGQGSYEQYF	TGTGCCAGCAGTGACCCGGGACAGGGTAGTTACGAGCAGTACTTC
many	TRBJ2-5	-	TRBV20-1	CSARSQTQETQYF	TGCAGTGCTAGATCGCAGACCCAAGAGACCCAGTACTTC
many	TRBJ1-2	-	TRBV12-3/TRBV12-4	CASSPSGYYGYTF	TGTGCCAGCAGTCCCTCAGGGTACTATGGCTACACCTTC
-	TRBJ1-2	-	TRBV19	CASSPLDDANYGYTF	TGTGCCAGTAGTCCCCTGGACGACGCGAACTATGGCTACACCTTC
many	TRBJ1-1	-	TRBV19	CASRGKAWGTEAFF	TGTGCCAGTAGAGGCAAGGCCTGGGGAACTGAAGCTTTCTTT
few	TRBJ2-6	-	TRBV7-9	CASSSPHAGTTGANVLTF	TGTGCCAGCAGCTCACCCCACGCCGGGACAACTGGGGCCAACGTCCTGACTTTC
-	TRBJ1-6	-	TRBV6-1	CATHQGRNSPLHF	TGTGCCACCCACCAGGGCAGGAATTCACCCCTCCACTTT
-	TRBJ2-7	TRBD2	TRBV27	CASSFLGLAGTPTYEQYF	TGTGCCAGCAGTTTTTTGGGGCTAGCGGGAACCCCCACCTACGAGCAGTACTTC
many	TRBJ1-2	-	TRBV28	CASSLGQDDGYTF	TGTGCCAGCAGTTTGGGGCAGGATGATGGCTACACCTTC
few	TRBJ2-1	TRBD2	TRBV19	CASGLDGGSSYNEQFF	TGTGCCAGTGGGCTAGACGGGGGGAGCTCCTACAATGAGCAGTTCTTC
few	TRBJ2-7	-	TRBV12-3/TRBV12-4	CASSLIIGGHSYEQYF	TGTGCCAGCAGTCTTATAATAGGAGGACACTCCTACGAGCAGTACTTC
many	TRBJ2-1	TRBD2	TRBV7-9	CASSLALAGLNEQFF	TGTGCCAGCAGCTTAGCCCTAGCGGGACTGAATGAGCAGTTCTTC
-	TRBJ2-1	TRBD2	TRBV29-1	CSAEREGLGLNEQFF	TGCAGCGCCGAGAGGGAGGGGTTGGGTTTAAATGAGCAGTTCTTC
many	TRBJ1-1	-	TRBV29-1	CSVDRGRTEAFF	TGCAGCGTTGACAGGGGTCGCACTGAAGCTTTCTTT
many	TRBJ2-1	-	TRBV13	CASTLGGVNEQFF	TGTGCCAGCACCTTGGGGGGAGTCAATGAGCAGTTCTTC
-	TRBJ1-1	-	TRBV6-4	CASRDPGRLLEAFF	TGTGCCAGCAGGGATCCGGGACGGCTACTTGAAGCTTTCTTT